These 13 T cell receptor beta chains came from one sample sequenced in a study of blood T cell repertoires in COVID-19. Measured with immunoSEQ multiplex PCR; TCRdb has only the in-frame clones, and not every one. Of 4,000 or so clones listed, 90% to 95% were seen once; the top ten hold approximately 7.1%. Sequenced sample: peripheral blood. All receptors derive from a man between 50 and 59 years old with active COVID-19.

The chain has TRBV5-3 and TRBJ1-2; TRBD1 is a possible D gene (6 bases). TRBV5-3 is labeled an ORF, and its function is uncertain. The CDR3 contains 16 residues. Trimming removed 4 bases from V and 4 bases from J, with 20 bases in between. The DNA for the CDR3 is TGTGCCAGAAGCCCGGTGTGTTCCGGGACAAGCTATGGCTACACCTTC. Translating it yields CARSPVCSGTSYGYTF.

The chain uses TRBV20-1 and TRBJ2-4; maybe TRBD1 (6 bases). Germline CDR1 and CDR2: DFQATT and SNEGSKA (reference sequence). The CDR3 covers 13 residues. With 3 bases removed from V and 8 bases from J, the gap between germline ends came to 14 bases. This CDR3 is CSASGGGGYIQYF. Here the CDR3 DNA reads TGCAGTGCTAGTGGAGGTGGGGGCTACATTCAGTACTTC.

V is TRBV28 and J is TRBJ1-1; TRBD1 matches at 9 bases. V gave up 8 bases and J gave up 3 bases; unmatched junction bases: 7. Per the germline V gene, CDR1 is MDHEN and CDR2 is SYDVKM. This CDR3 is 14 amino acids long. CDR3 amino acids: CASHTGGLDTEAFF. CDR3 nucleotides: TGTGCCAGCCACACAGGGGGCTTGGACACTGAAGCTTTCTTT.

The chain links TRBV13 to TRBJ2-1, with 14 nucleotides matching TRBD2. V dropped 5 bases and J dropped 5; count of bases not matched to a gene: 17. Germline V gene sequence: CDR1 PRHDT, CDR2 FYEKMQ (reference sequence). The CDR3 extends over 20 amino acids. The CDR3 nucleotides read TGTGCCAGCAGCCCCGGACTAGCGGGAGGAGTCGGCTCTTCGGACAATGAGCAGTTCTTC. This sequence encodes CASSPGLAGGVGSSDNEQFF.

The V call is TRBV6-5, the J call TRBJ2-1; weak D call: TRBD1 (6 bases). The germline CDR1 and CDR2 sequences are MNHEY and SVGAGI. This CDR3 comprises 14 residues. The V gene lost 5 bases and the J gene lost 3 bases, with 11 bases spanning the gap. CDR3 coding DNA: TGTGCCAGCAGTCTAGGACAGAACTACAATGAGCAGTTCTTC. It encodes CASSLGQNYNEQFF.

In regard to this clone: The identical CDR3 is also encoded by other nucleotide sequences in the sample. The chain couples TRBV19 to TRBJ2-5, with D maybe TRBD2 (5 bases). The germline V gene has CDR1 LNHDA and CDR2 SQIVND (reference sequence). V gave up 6 bases and J gave up 1 base, with 9 bases separating them. This CDR3 has 13 residues. CDR3 sequence reads: CASSSSGQETQYF. The CDR3 bases are TGTGCCAGTAGCTCCAGCGGCCAAGAGACCCAGTACTTC. Full variable domain (remainder filled in from reference TRBV19 and TRBJ2-5): DGGITQSPKYLFRKEGQNVTLSCEQNLNHDAMYWYRQDPGQGLRLIYYSQIVNDFQKGDIAEGYSVSREKKESFPLTVTSAQKNPTAFYLCASSSSGQETQYFGPGTRLLVL.

The chain carries TRBV27 and TRBJ2-3; maybe TRBD2 (6 bases). This CDR3 spans 13 amino acids. Looked up from germline, CDR1 is MNHEY and CDR2 is SMNVEV (reference sequence). V was clipped by 5 bases and J by 5 bases, with 11 bases between them. The CDR3 loop is CASSGGGLDTQYF. The CDR3 coding sequence is TGTGCCAGCAGTGGGGGAGGCCTAGATACGCAGTATTTT.

This clone came up once. V is TRBV15 and J is TRBJ1-4; TRBD1 matches at 9 bases. V gave up 3 bases and J gave up 0 bases; unmatched junction bases: 5. Germline CDR1 and CDR2: LNHNV and YYDKDF (reference sequence). This CDR3 is built from 17 residues. CDR3 amino acids: CATSRVGQGATNEKLFF. The CDR3 region has the DNA TGTGCCACCAGCAGGGTGGGACAGGGAGCAACTAATGAAAAACTGTTTTTT.

This clone was found once. The rearrangement joins TRBV27 to TRBJ1-1, with 7 bases identical to TRBD1. V trimming: 5 bases; J trimming: 2 bases; junction bases outside the gene matches: 8. The germline V gene has CDR1 MNHEY and CDR2 SMNVEV (reference sequence). This CDR3 is 15 amino acids long. CDR3 DNA sequence: TGTGCCAGCAGTAGGCAGGGGGTCTACAACACTGAAGCTTTCTTT. Translation: CASSRQGVYNTEAFF.

The chain links TRBV4-3 to TRBJ2-3; TRBD1 might be the D (6 bases). V gave up 0 bases and J gave up 1 base, with 11 bases separating them. Germline CDR1 and CDR2: LGHNA and YSLEER. This CDR3 region has 16 residues. In DNA, the CDR3 is TGCGCCAGCAGCCAAGATCTGGCAGGGGGCACAGATACGCAGTATTTT. Encoded protein: CASSQDLAGGTDTQYF.

This clone occurred once. The V gene is TRBV5-1, the J gene TRBJ1-1; D uncertain. The CDR3 runs 13 residues. Germline lookup yields CDR1 SGHRS and CDR2 YFSETQ. Trimming removed 3 bases from V and 0 bases from J, with 6 bases in between. The CDR3 loop is CASSSDMNTEAFF. The CDR3 nucleotides are TGCGCCAGCAGCTCTGACATGAACACTGAAGCTTTCTTT.

This rearrangement joins TRBV7-2 to TRBJ2-2; 7 bases are shared with TRBD2. The CDR3 runs to 16 residues. V lost 3 bases and J lost 5; bases outside the gene matches: 9. The germline gives CDR1 SGHTA, CDR2 FQGNSA. The DNA for the CDR3 is TGTGCCAGCAGCTTTTTTTCTAGCGGCCAAACCGGGGAGCTGTTTTTT. Translating it yields CASSFFSSGQTGELFF.

The V and J genes are TRBV3-1 (or the pseudogene TRBV3-2) and TRBJ2-1, with 14 bases that match TRBD2. Germline CDR1 and CDR2: LGHDT and YNNKEL (reference sequence). Trimming cost V 4 bases and J 8 bases; bases outside gene matches: 7. This CDR3 has 16 residues. CDR3 residues: CASSPGTSGSADEQFF. In DNA form, the CDR3 reads TGTGCCAGCAGCCCCGGGACTAGCGGGAGTGCAGATGAGCAGTTCTTC.